This note documents a single T cell receptor (beta chain) sequence. Its specificity is not known. The sample is drawn from a study of identical twins. The germline V gene has CDR1 MDHEN and CDR2 SYDVKM. With V trimmed by 5 bases and J by 7 bases, 2 bases remained unmatched. This CDR3 region has 12 residues. General observations from the study: Less excess twin sharing appeared in beta out-of-frame sequences. Partial confounding of zero-insertion analyses by invariant MAIT and iNKT cells was possible.

After template switching added a universal primer site, the resulting cDNA carried unique molecular identifiers. TCRdb reanalysed the 5' RACE reads using MiXCR and keeps one entry per CDR3 protein. This table holds about 220,000 distinct CDR3 sequences, around 8.1% found once. The same specimen was also included in a second study, on yellow fever vaccine responses in identical twins.

This clonotype was sampled from a woman between 18 and 29 years old in good health. Sequencing used memory (CD45RO+) T cells sorted from blood. The rearrangement joins TRBV28 to TRBJ2-5; 9 bases agree with TRBD1. The CDR3 DNA sequence: TGTGCCAGCAGTGGGACAGGGAGGACCCAGTACTTC. Encoded protein: CASSGTGRTQYF. The whole variable domain, remainder taken from reference TRBV28 and TRBJ2-5, is DVKVTQSSRYLVKRTGEKVFLECVQDMDHENMFWYRQDPGLGLRLIYFSYDVKMKEKGDIPEGYSVSREKKERFSLILESASTNQTSMYLCASSGTGRTQYFGPGTRLLVL.